This paragraph covers one T cell receptor (beta chain) sequence. Its cognate antigen has yet to be identified. Nothing much larger sits one base from this clone, and base qualities are not available. This entry comes from a study of cytomegalovirus exposure and HLA in healthy donors (dated by TCRdb to the late 2010s). As for the study more broadly: According to an earlier analysis of 550 to 750 of the donors, 150 million to 200 million T cells yielded some 120 million unique TCR beta sequences and about 300 Gb of sequence data. An early release covering over 500 HLA-typed donors comprised approximately 300 gigabases of sequencing data and approximately 85 million unique TCR sequences. Of the roughly 400 genotyped donors, approximately 81% were placed in the genetic ancestry cluster associated with self-reported Caucasian donors. The study was designed to test whether signatures of past pathogen exposure could be identified by cataloging public T cell receptors. The study used immunosequencing to profile the T cell repertoires of 666 subjects and linked those repertoires to cytomegalovirus serostatus. In addition to the first cohort of roughly 670 subjects, a separate validation cohort of over 90 different subjects was used. High-throughput TCR immunosequencing, statistical association of individual TCRs with disease status, and machine learning were combined to predict cytomegalovirus infection status. A later analysis re-examined previously published TCR beta repertoires from 610 or so donors and added high-resolution HLA genotyping to investigate patterns of TCR occurrence. Rather than using new phenotypic data, the later analysis identified candidate immune exposures from TCR beta sequences and from how often those sequences occurred across donors. To decide whether each TCR beta V gene segment behaved as functional or pseudogenic, an earlier analysis of some 600 of the donors relied on high-throughput TCR beta sequencing. Donor age, sex, ethnicity and CMV serostatus were collected together with the repertoire data. Genome-wide SNP genotypes for about three fifths of the 666 donors were used in a later genetic analysis, which treated that subset as a discovery cohort. All discovery cohort repertoires had been generated on a single sequencing platform. HLA typing covered class I and class II loci at four-digit resolution. The number of donors typed differed by locus, with roughly 620-630 for A, B, C, DRB1 and DQB1, around 520 for DQA1, approximately 570 for DPA1, and approximately 470 for DPB1. Several DR-DQ haplotypes were handled as single units for association and clustering because linkage in the cohort was strong. Among about 400 genotyped donors of the cohort, an average of approximately 220,000 unique TCR beta nucleotide sequences was sequenced per donor, of which about 18% were non-productive. Study-wide findings and limitations: Linkage disequilibrium might explain the correlated functional status among segregating V segments, but an unknown experimental factor could not be excluded. Strong co-occurrence of HLA alleles, especially DR and DQ, made assigning TCR associations to individual alleles difficult. Immune exposure information for the cohort was limited to CMV serostatus. According to the authors, the approach could potentially be generalized to other disease states and immunological phenotypes. Several of the top co-occurrence clusters appeared to be linked to parvovirus B19, influenza, CMV and Epstein-Barr virus, according to a later analysis. Compared with equally common non-associated chains, HLA-associated TCR beta chains in a later analysis were more clonally expanded and had lower generation probabilities. Roughly uniform sequencing depth across donors was assumed in presence/absence analyses, although this assumption may not hold. Because the 87-base-pair reads could not distinguish some IMGT-functional V segments, including TRBV6-2 and TRBV6-3, those segments were excluded. Because counts were too low, 15 to 20 rarely observed V segments, including chromosome 9 orphons, were left out of the earlier analysis of approximately 580 of the donors. Three of the identified cytomegalovirus-associated TCR beta chains were confirmed in vitro to be specific for cytomegalovirus antigens. According to a later analysis, TCR association rates differed among HLA loci, with DRB1 alleles showing the most associated TCRs and HLA-C alleles showing the fewest. A total of 150 or so TCR beta chains were listed by the study as associated with cytomegalovirus. A group of highly shared sequence variants was considered likely to be a technical artifact of the sequencing pipeline. Only TCR beta chains were sequenced in this cohort, and the absence of alpha or paired-chain data limited detectable features. The classifier was reported to diagnose cytomegalovirus status with high specificity and sensitivity in both the original cohort and the validation cohort. Across donors, most TCR sequences were observed very rarely, whereas some public TCRs were present in many individuals. A further reported finding was that TCR beta sequences accurately predicted the HLA-A and HLA-B alleles for most subjects in the first cohort. Because HLA typing was missing for some donors at each locus, association tests included only the typed subset. Broadly in line with IMGT annotations, most TCR beta V segments showed up in productive rearrangements about 87% or about 30% of the time in an earlier analysis of a few hundred of the donors. According to a later genetic analysis, donors in an Asian-associated ancestry cluster had fewer N-insertions in productive TCRs than the approximately 610-donor mean. Specific HLA alleles were associated with more than 15,000 TCR beta sequences at a false discovery rate of 0.05 in a later analysis. A later genetic analysis associated a missense DCLRE1C variant with V-gene and J-gene trimming of TCR beta chains, and an independent cohort replicated the association. A later analysis found that most CMV-associated TCR beta chains appeared HLA-restricted, with HLA associations seemingly driven largely by CMV exposure.

Library preparation employed the immunoSEQ multiplex PCR assay. The multiplex PCR relied on a mix of 60 forward primers for TCR Vbeta segments and 13 reverse primers for TCR Jbeta segments. The CDR3 region of rearranged TCR beta genes was amplified from genomic DNA by a multiplex PCR assay. The Illumina HiSeq System was used to sequence the amplified TCR beta libraries as 87-base-pair reads. The study's own analysis went as follows. A later analysis tallied roughly 76 million unique TCR beta chains across the 666 repertoires, and some 10 million of those chains were shared by two or more donors. Raw reads were error-corrected and collapsed into unique sequences with a nearest-neighbor algorithm that merged closely related sequences to remove PCR and sequencing errors. CDR3 sequences were aligned to IMGT reference sequences to assign V, D and J gene segments. Each retained sequence needed at least a six-nucleotide match to both a V gene segment and a J gene segment. Rearrangements were classified as productive when the CDR3 lacked stop codons and remained in frame with V and J, and all other rearrangements were classified as non-productive. CDR3 was defined by IMGT convention, running from the second conserved V-encoded cysteine to the conserved J-encoded phenylalanine. In an earlier analysis of 550 to 650 of the donors, sequences lacking an unambiguous match to a single V gene segment were excluded. In an earlier analysis of about 590 of the donors, a V segment was called functional when productive rearrangements were above 56.7%, and segregating when the standard deviation between donors exceeded 5%. A statistical classification framework was built to diagnose cytomegalovirus status from the catalog of TCR beta chain sequences. V and J gene assignment, in a later analysis, came from comparing TCR nucleotide sequences with IMGT/GENE-DB human TR gene sequences. The TCRdist pipeline was used in a later analysis to assign CDR3 sequences and most-parsimonious VDJ recombination scenarios. In a later analysis, each TCR beta chain was defined by its CDR3 amino acid sequence together with its V-gene family, and reads without a unique V-gene family were excluded. To address suspected cross-contamination and a sequencing artifact, a later analysis removed 592 highly shared, low-generation-probability nucleotide sequences. In a later analysis, a clonal expansion index for each public chain was calculated from normalized within-repertoire ranks of inferred template counts. A later analysis computed generation probabilities with a VDJ recombination model fitted to out-of-frame rearrangements, and checked the results against IGoR. In a later analysis, hypergeometric tests were used to score TCR-TCR, TCR-HLA and TCR-CMV co-occurrence, with a repertoire-size bias correction applied to TCR pairs. False discovery rates were estimated in a later analysis by permuting HLA or CMV assignments 20 times. In a later analysis, co-occurring TCRs were grouped using DBSCAN, with TCRdist sequence similarity added in when clustering inside HLA-allele-positive subsets. Repertoires with fewer than 30,000 or more than 120,000 public chains, plus five repertoires with anomalous nucleotide sharing, were excluded from co-occurrence clustering. The table was pulled from immuneACCESS by TCRdb, which kept in-frame rearrangements only. Such tables lose some clones; where checked, under half of the loss comes from unresolved V genes, and the rest has no known cause. V and J calls and clone size are copied from that table; D and trimming were computed from the DNA. This sample holds some 150,000 clones; 85% to 90% were observed only once. The leading ten clones occupy about 5.5% of the sample.

Reading from cysteine to phenylalanine, the CDR3 counts 15 amino acids. The sequence is cut down to CDR3 DNA, 45 bases in frame from base 1. The germline V gene yields WSHSY for CDR1 and SAAADI for CDR2. V and J are trimmed by 6 bases and 4 bases, and the gene matches miss 5 bases of the junction. The cohort was made up of approximately 700 healthy bone marrow donors. Cohort members were all nominally healthy when sampled, although unrecorded immune exposures were likely present. The donor was CMV seronegative and belonged to the group of several hundred seronegative cohort members. Every donor gave a peripheral blood sample, and the peripheral blood mononuclear cells from that sample were used for TCR beta sequencing. Genomic DNA was extracted from the blood cell samples with the Qiagen DNeasy Blood Extraction Kit.

The sequenced material came from PBMCs. The sequence derives from a woman aged 30 to 39 in good health and CMV-seronegative. The rearranged chain carries TRBV10-2 and TRBJ1-5; 11 bases in the junction line up with TRBD1. The nucleotides read TGCGCCAGCAGGGCCGGGACAGGGGGAAATCAGCCCCAGCATTTT. It encodes CASRAGTGGNQPQHF.